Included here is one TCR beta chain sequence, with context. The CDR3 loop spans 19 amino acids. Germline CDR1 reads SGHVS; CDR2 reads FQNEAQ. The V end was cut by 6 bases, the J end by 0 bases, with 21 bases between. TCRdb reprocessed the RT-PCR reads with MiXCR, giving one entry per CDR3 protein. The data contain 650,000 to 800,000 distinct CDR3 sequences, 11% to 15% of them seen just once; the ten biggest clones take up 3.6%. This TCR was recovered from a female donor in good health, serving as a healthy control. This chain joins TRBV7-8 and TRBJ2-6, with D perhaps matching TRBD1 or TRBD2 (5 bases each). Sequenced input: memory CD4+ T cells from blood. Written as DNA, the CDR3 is TGTGCCAGCAGTATCTTTCCCCCGAGTGGGGGCTCTGGGGCCAACGTCCTGACTTTC. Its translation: CASSIFPPSGGSGANVLTF.